A single sample is the source of the 32 T cell receptor beta chains below, sequenced in a study of blood T cell repertoires in COVID-19. Some clones are missing from TCRdb's copy, which holds only in-frame ones; the method was immunoSEQ multiplex PCR. This table has approximately 76,000 clones, approximately 86% appearing once. The sample was peripheral blood. These TCRs come from a woman aged 60-75 years with acute or convalescent COVID-19.

This sequence joins TRBV27 and TRBJ1-4; possibly TRBD1 for D (6 bases). The germline gives CDR1 MNHEY, CDR2 SMNVEV (reference sequence). The ends were cut back, 4 bases at V and 5 bases at J, with 11 bases in the middle. CDR3 size: 14 residues. The CDR3: CASSYGGGNEKLFF. The CDR3 bases are TGTGCCAGCAGTTACGGGGGGGGCAATGAAAAACTGTTTTTT.

There are a few counts of this clone. The chain combines TRBV19 with TRBJ1-1; 10 bases match TRBD1. The CDR3 is 14 amino acids. CDR1 LNHDA and CDR2 SQIVND come from the germline V gene (reference sequence). After removal of 5 bases from V and 5 bases from J, the junction contained 5 bases not matched to a gene. CDR3 nucleotide sequence: TGTGCCAGTAGTGACAGGGGGCGAGAGACTGAAGCTTTCTTT. Translated: CASSDRGRETEAFF.

This clone was found once. The chain combines TRBV9 with TRBJ1-1, with D possibly being TRBD1 (6 bases). Trimming cost V 3 bases and J 0 bases, with 9 bases left between them. The germline gives CDR1 SGDLS, CDR2 YYNGEE. There are 14 residues in the CDR3. CDR3 coding DNA: TGTGCCAGCAGCGCGGACAGCTTGAACACTGAAGCTTTCTTT. Encoded protein: CASSADSLNTEAFF.

This sequence joins TRBV4-2 and TRBJ1-2; possible D gene TRBD1, 6 bases. Germline V lookup: CDR1 LGHNA, CDR2 YNFKEQ. The CDR3 runs 15 residues. Trimming removed 0 bases at V and 4 bases at J, with 12 bases between. The CDR3 protein is CASSQETTGIYGYTF. DNA of the CDR3: TGTGCCAGCAGCCAAGAAACCACAGGGATCTATGGCTACACCTTC.

This clone is a singleton in its sample. The V gene is TRBV5-1, the J gene TRBJ1-1, with D possibly TRBD1 on 5 matching bases. V dropped 1 base and J dropped 5 bases, with 9 bases sitting between them. Germline V gene sequence: CDR1 SGHRS, CDR2 YFSETQ. The CDR3 spans 13 residues. As DNA, the CDR3 is TGCGCCAGCAGCTTGACAGGTGAAACTGAAGCTTTCTTT. Translating gives CASSLTGETEAFF. The variable domain in full, with the rest retrieved from reference TRBV5-1 and TRBJ1-1, is KAGVTQTPRYLIKTRGQQVTLSCSPISGHRSVSWYQQTPGQGLQFLFEYFSETQRNKGNFPGRFSGRQFSNSRSEMNVSTLELGDSALYLCASSLTGETEAFFGQGTRLTVV.

The chain links TRBV7-9 to TRBJ1-2; D is ambiguous. The germline V gene encodes CDR1 SEHNR and CDR2 FQNEAQ (reference sequence). V dropped 1 base and J dropped 2 bases, with 11 bases sitting between them. The CDR3 runs 15 residues. CDR3 amino acids: CASSLDSPGNYGYTF. In DNA form, the CDR3 reads TGTGCCAGCAGCTTAGATTCTCCGGGGAACTATGGCTACACCTTC. Using reference TRBV7-9 and TRBJ1-2 for the parts outside the CDR3, the full variable domain is DTGVSQNPRHKITKRGQNVTFRCDPISEHNRLYWYRQTLGQGPEFLTYFQNEAQLEKSRLLSDRFSAERPKGSFSTLEIQRTEQGDSAMYLCASSLDSPGNYGYTFGSGTRLTVV.

The genes are TRBV27 and TRBJ2-2; tentative D call: TRBD1 (5 bases). Trimming cost V 3 bases and J 7 bases, with 24 bases left between them. The germline gives CDR1 MNHEY, CDR2 SMNVEV (reference sequence). The CDR3 sequence is 18 residues long. The CDR3 sequence is CASSFGSGRALYGGELFF. In DNA, the CDR3 is TGTGCCAGCAGTTTTGGTTCGGGCAGGGCCCTTTATGGCGGGGAGCTGTTTTTT.

The gene calls are TRBV10-3 and TRBJ1-2; 10 bases fit TRBD1. The CDR3 runs to 13 residues. The V segment lost 6 bases and the J segment 7 bases; nucleotides outside the gene matches: 5. Looked up from germline, CDR1 is ENHRY and CDR2 is SYGVKD. The chain's CDR3 is CAISPTGGSGYTF. CDR3 bases: TGTGCCATCAGCCCGACAGGGGGCTCTGGCTACACCTTC.

The V and J genes are TRBV2 and TRBJ1-5; tentative D call: TRBD1 (5 bases). V lost 4 bases, J lost 4 bases, and 11 bases lay in between. Germline loops: CDR1 SNHLY, CDR2 FYNNEI. This CDR3 has 14 amino acids. CDR3 residues: CASSVLGGNQPQHF. The DNA for the CDR3 is TGTGCCAGCAGTGTTCTCGGGGGGAATCAGCCCCAGCATTTT.

This rearrangement joins TRBV28 to TRBJ1-6; D remains ambiguous. In germline, CDR1 is MDHEN, CDR2 SYDVKM. This CDR3 spans 12 amino acids. With 5 bases removed from V and 8 bases from J, the gap between germline ends came to 7 bases. CDR3 in amino acids: CASSERYSPLHF. CDR3 nucleotides: TGTGCCAGCAGTGAGAGATATTCACCCCTCCACTTT.

The chain links TRBV5-6 to TRBJ1-1; TRBD1 agrees at 9 bases. Per the germline V gene, CDR1 is SGHDT and CDR2 is YYEEEE. V shed 4 bases, J shed 0 bases, and the junction held 1 base outside the gene matches. The CDR3 has 14 amino acids. The CDR3 spells CASSGTGMNTEAFF. In nucleotides, the CDR3 is TGTGCCAGCAGCGGGACAGGGATGAACACTGAAGCTTTCTTT.

The rearrangement uses TRBV19 and TRBJ2-5, with D possibly being TRBD1 (5 bases). CDR1 is LNHDA, CDR2 SQIVND, per germline (reference sequence). V dropped 3 bases and J dropped 2 bases, with 10 bases sitting between them. The length of the CDR3 is 14 residues. CDR3 region: CASSMVHRQETQYF. CDR3 DNA: TGTGCCAGTAGTATGGTTCACAGGCAAGAGACCCAGTACTTC.

The rearrangement links TRBV27 to TRBJ2-4; TRBD2 aligns across 7 bases. The J segment lost 0 bases and the V segment lost 5 bases, leaving 10 bases of the junction unmatched. The V gene's germline CDR1 is MNHEY and CDR2 SMNVEV (reference sequence). The CDR3 is 17 amino acids. The CDR3 DNA sequence: TGTGCCAGCAGTCCCCAGACCGGGACTATAGCCAAAAACATTCAGTACTTC. This sequence encodes CASSPQTGTIAKNIQYF.

The chain has TRBV7-2 and TRBJ1-6, with D possibly TRBD1 on 6 matching bases. CDR3 size: 14 residues. Germline V gene sequence: CDR1 SGHTA, CDR2 FQGNSA. V was cut by 3 bases and J by 12 bases, with 15 bases left in between. This CDR3 reads CASSFGGGPQPLHF. In nucleotides, the CDR3 is TGTGCCAGCAGCTTCGGGGGGGGGCCGCAACCCCTCCACTTT.

The chain carries TRBV5-4 and TRBJ2-7, with a possible D match to TRBD1 (5 bases). From germline, CDR1 is SGHNT and CDR2 YYREEE (reference sequence). There are 12 residues in the CDR3. V lost 4 bases and J lost 0, with 5 bases in between. The CDR3 spells CASSQGSYEQYF. CDR3 in DNA: TGTGCCAGCAGCCAGGGCTCCTACGAGCAGTACTTC.

The rearrangement links TRBV19 to TRBJ2-7, with D unclear. The germline V gene has CDR1 LNHDA and CDR2 SQIVND (reference sequence). This CDR3 has 14 amino acids. V dropped 5 bases and J dropped 0 bases, with 11 bases sitting between them. The CDR3 reads CASSAPRFSYEQYF. The CDR3 nucleotides read TGTGCCAGTAGTGCCCCTAGATTCTCCTACGAGCAGTACTTC.

The chain is built from TRBV28 and TRBJ2-5; 10 bases map to TRBD1. Germline assignment: CDR1 MDHEN and CDR2 SYDVKM. Trimming took 6 bases from V and 5 from J; bases not matched to a gene: 6. There are 14 residues in the CDR3. As DNA, the CDR3 is TGTGCCAGCAGCCGGACAGGGGGTCAGGAGACCCAGTACTTC. It codes for CASSRTGGQETQYF.

This chain uses TRBV4-1 with TRBJ2-1; 7 nucleotides line up with TRBD2. Losses at the gene ends were 4 bases for V and 0 bases for J; bases not matched to a gene: 6. The CDR3 spans 16 residues. CDR1 is MGHRA, CDR2 YSYEKL, per germline. DNA for the CDR3: TGCGCCAGCAGCCCTCGGACGGGAGGCTCCTACAATGAGCAGTTCTTC. Translation: CASSPRTGGSYNEQFF.

This clone was counted only a few times. The chain recombines TRBV3-1 (or the pseudogene TRBV3-2) with TRBJ2-5, with D perhaps matching TRBD1 (6 bases). The CDR3 totals 15 residues. Germline assignment: CDR1 LGHDT and CDR2 YNNKEL (reference sequence). The V gene lost 4 bases and the J gene lost 2 bases, with 14 bases spanning the gap. This CDR3 is CASSPTGQGQETQYF. The CDR3, as DNA: TGTGCCAGCAGCCCAACGGGGCAGGGGCAAGAGACCCAGTACTTC.

The V gene is TRBV5-4, the J gene TRBJ2-7; tentatively, D is TRBD2 (6 bases). V lost 2 bases and J 6 bases, leaving 12 bases between the germline ends. In germline, CDR1 is SGHNT, CDR2 YYREEE (reference sequence). CDR3 length: 13 residues. This CDR3 reads CASSLGEAGEQYF. DNA for the CDR3: TGTGCCAGCAGCTTAGGGGAGGCCGGCGAGCAGTACTTC.

This clone was found a few times. The chain links TRBV7-2 to TRBJ1-2, with D unclear. Germline lookup yields CDR1 SGHTA and CDR2 FQGNSA. CDR3 size: 16 residues. Trimming stripped 2 bases from V and 4 bases from J, with 17 bases between. The CDR3 DNA reads as TGTGCCAGCAGCTTAACGGGGAAAGGGAGAGTCTATGGCTACACCTTC. Residues: CASSLTGKGRVYGYTF.

V usage is TRBV12-3 or TRBV12-4 and J usage is TRBJ2-5; 7 positions match TRBD1. The length of the CDR3 is 13 residues. J gave up 3 bases and V 6 bases, and 4 bases lay outside the gene matches. In DNA form, the CDR3 reads TGTGCCAGCAGACCCGGGACAGAAGAGACCCAGTACTTC. Translation: CASRPGTEETQYF.

The chain carries TRBV18 and TRBJ2-3; possible D gene TRBD1, 5 bases. Germline assignment: CDR1 KGHSH and CDR2 LQKENI. V dropped 0 bases and J dropped 2 bases, with 6 bases sitting between them. This CDR3 region has 14 residues. CDR3 nucleotide sequence: TGTGCCAGCTCACCACCGGACACCACAGATACGCAGTATTTT. It is translated as CASSPPDTTDTQYF.

The V and J genes are TRBV7-9 and TRBJ1-4, with TRBD1 as a possible D gene (6 bases). Trimming removed 3 bases from V and 8 bases from J, with 19 bases in between. The CDR3 contains 16 residues. Germline V lookup: CDR1 SEHNR, CDR2 FQNEAQ (reference sequence). The CDR3 DNA is TGTGCCAGCAGCTTGGATACGACAGGAACGCTAGAAAAACTGTTTTTT. It is translated as CASSLDTTGTLEKLFF. Drawing the rest from reference TRBV7-9 and TRBJ1-4, the complete variable domain is DTGVSQNPRHKITKRGQNVTFRCDPISEHNRLYWYRQTLGQGPEFLTYFQNEAQLEKSRLLSDRFSAERPKGSFSTLEIQRTEQGDSAMYLCASSLDTTGTLEKLFFGSGTQLSVL.

The chain joins TRBV24-1 to TRBJ1-2; unclear D gene. The CDR3 covers 17 residues. Germline V gives CDR1 KGHDR, CDR2 SFDVKD. Trimming pared 5 bases from V and 2 bases from J, leaving 20 bases between. CDR3 nucleotide sequence: TGTGCCACCAGTGTTTCCGGGAATGATGGCGGAAACTATGGCTACACCTTC. Protein: CATSVSGNDGGNYGYTF.

The genes are TRBV19 and TRBJ1-4, with unresolved D. This CDR3 contains 13 residues. The V gene's germline CDR1 is LNHDA and CDR2 SQIVND (reference sequence). V dropped 5 bases and J dropped 11 bases, with 15 bases sitting between them. The CDR3 spells CASSPSGVEKLFF. In nucleotides, the CDR3 is TGTGCCAGTAGTCCCTCCGGGGTCGAGAAACTGTTTTTT. Combining the CDR3 with reference TRBV19 and TRBJ1-4 gives the whole variable domain DGGITQSPKYLFRKEGQNVTLSCEQNLNHDAMYWYRQDPGQGLRLIYYSQIVNDFQKGDIAEGYSVSREKKESFPLTVTSAQKNPTAFYLCASSPSGVEKLFFGSGTQLSVL.

Only a few counts were recorded for this clone. This CDR3 reads CASSDLGQGNSPLHF. CDR3 nucleotides: TGTGCCAGCAGTGATCTCGGGCAGGGGAATTCACCCCTCCACTTT. The chain couples TRBV6-2 or TRBV6-3 to TRBJ1-6; possible D gene TRBD1, 6 bases. Germline values: CDR1 MNHEY, CDR2 SVGEGT. Trimming shortened V by 5 bases and J by 7 bases, and 15 bases separated the two germline ends. This CDR3 has 15 amino acids.

This clone showed up just a few times. The chain joins TRBV15 to TRBJ2-7; TRBD2 matches at 8 bases. CDR3 length equals 15 residues. CDR1 LNHNV and CDR2 YYDKDF come from the germline V gene (reference sequence). Losses at the gene ends were 1 base for V and 2 bases for J; bases not matched to a gene: 4. The chain's CDR3 is CATSRVSGSAYEQYF. In DNA form, the CDR3 reads TGTGCCACCAGCAGAGTGAGCGGGAGTGCCTACGAGCAGTACTTC.

The chain uses TRBV9 and TRBJ2-1, with TRBD1 as a possible D gene (5 bases). This CDR3 has 17 amino acids. Germline lookup yields CDR1 SGDLS and CDR2 YYNGEE. V was trimmed by 4 bases and J by 3 bases, leaving 20 bases between them. CDR3 sequence: CASSRPGNRVGYNEQFF. As DNA, the CDR3 is TGTGCCAGCAGCAGACCAGGGAACCGGGTGGGCTACAATGAGCAGTTCTTC. The full variable domain, completed using reference TRBV9 and TRBJ2-1, is DSGVTQTPKHLITATGQRVTLRCSPRSGDLSVYWYQQSLDQGLQFLIQYYNGEERAKGNILERFSAQQFPDLHSELNLSSLELGDSALYFCASSRPGNRVGYNEQFFGPGTRLTVL.

The chain is built from TRBV12-3 or TRBV12-4 and TRBJ2-2; D uncertain. The CDR3 extends over 13 amino acids. V lost 7 bases, J lost 5 bases, and 11 bases lay in between. In DNA form, the CDR3 reads TGTGCCAGCAACCCAACAGTGACCGGGGAGCTGTTTTTT. Protein product: CASNPTVTGELFF.

The chain carries TRBV5-1 and TRBJ1-3; D remains ambiguous. The CDR3 loop spans 15 amino acids. CDR1 and CDR2 from the germline V gene are SGHRS and YFSETQ. Trimming stripped 4 bases from V and 2 bases from J, with 13 bases between. As DNA, the CDR3 is TGCGCCAGCAGCGTTGGCCTGGTTACTGGAAACACCATATATTTT. Protein product: CASSVGLVTGNTIYF.

This chain connects TRBV5-1 to TRBJ1-1; D may be TRBD1 (6 bases). The CDR3 sequence is 14 residues long. The germline gives CDR1 SGHRS, CDR2 YFSETQ. V lost 0 bases, J lost 4 bases, and 10 bases lay in between. Here the CDR3 reads CASSLDIGGTEAFF. The CDR3 nucleotides read TGCGCCAGCAGCTTGGATATAGGGGGCACTGAAGCTTTCTTT. Based on the CDR3 plus reference TRBV5-1 and TRBJ1-1, the full variable domain is KAGVTQTPRYLIKTRGQQVTLSCSPISGHRSVSWYQQTPGQGLQFLFEYFSETQRNKGNFPGRFSGRQFSNSRSEMNVSTLELGDSALYLCASSLDIGGTEAFFGQGTRLTVV.